What follows are 10 T cell receptor beta chains derived from one specimen sequenced in a study of beta chain features in type 1 diabetes. Study results and limitations: A moderate, significant TCRB CDR3 shortening appeared in type 1 diabetes across four CD4+ subsets.

Isolated RNA was reverse transcribed in full, so expressed TCRB transcripts were sequenced. This table comes from immunoSEQ multiplex PCR, and its TCRdb copy is limited to in-frame clones, with some not included. The sample records a few hundred thousand clones, around an eighth being singletons. These receptors' antigens are unknown. Sequencing used naive CD4+ T cells from blood. Source of these receptors: a woman in her late teens or twenties with type 1 diabetes.

This clone was recorded a few times. The chain links TRBV29-1 to TRBJ1-5, with D tentatively TRBD1 (5 bases). The ends were cut back, 1 base at V and 7 bases at J, with 11 bases in the middle. The CDR3 spans 13 residues. Per the germline V gene, CDR1 is SQVTM and CDR2 is ANQGSEA. The CDR3 sequence: CSVEVGGGQPQHF. The CDR3 bases are TGCAGCGTTGAAGTCGGGGGTGGACAGCCCCAGCATTTT.

Only a few counts were recorded for this clone. This chain uses TRBV28 with TRBJ1-1; D gene ambiguous. Trimming pared 4 bases from V and 0 bases from J, leaving 6 bases between. The CDR3 extends over 13 amino acids. Germline V gives CDR1 MDHEN, CDR2 SYDVKM. Written as DNA, the CDR3 is TGTGCCAGCAGTTCCCCAATGAACACTGAAGCTTTCTTT. Protein: CASSSPMNTEAFF. The variable domain in full, with the rest retrieved from reference TRBV28 and TRBJ1-1, is DVKVTQSSRYLVKRTGEKVFLECVQDMDHENMFWYRQDPGLGLRLIYFSYDVKMKEKGDIPEGYSVSREKKERFSLILESASTNQTSMYLCASSSPMNTEAFFGQGTRLTVV.

The chain is built from TRBV7-2 and TRBJ1-2; D possibly corresponds to TRBD1 (5 bases). Per the germline V gene, CDR1 is SGHTA and CDR2 is FQGNSA. This CDR3 spans 15 amino acids. V lost 3 bases to trimming and J lost 8 bases, with 19 bases between them. The DNA for the CDR3 is TGTGCCAGCAGCTTGGTCAGGGTATCTTTGCGGGGCTACACCTTC. This encodes CASSLVRVSLRGYTF.

This chain joins TRBV7-9 and TRBJ2-6, with D possibly TRBD2 on 6 matching bases. V was pared by 5 bases and J by 1 base, with 18 bases between. The length of the CDR3 is 18 residues. From germline, CDR1 is SEHNR and CDR2 FQNEAQ (reference sequence). CDR3 sequence (DNA): TGTGCCAGCAGCATCACAGGAGGGTATGGGTCTGGGGCCAACGTCCTGACTTTC. It translates to CASSITGGYGSGANVLTF.

This clone was observed a handful of times. The V call is TRBV19, the J call TRBJ1-5; possibly TRBD1 for D (5 bases). The V and J ends lost 1 base and 7 bases respectively, with 11 bases between them. CDR3 length: 14 amino acids. The germline V gene encodes CDR1 LNHDA and CDR2 SQIVND (reference sequence). CDR3 bases: TGTGCCAGTAGTATAGCAGCCGGGGGGCAGCCCCAGCATTTT. Its protein is CASSIAAGGQPQHF.

The V gene is TRBV15, the J gene TRBJ2-7, with TRBD2 matching over 7 bases. Germline-derived CDR1 and CDR2 are LNHNV and YYDKDF (reference sequence). With V trimmed by 5 bases and J by 1 base, 14 bases remained unmatched. The CDR3 is 17 residues long. In DNA form, the CDR3 reads TGTGCCACCAGCGTAGGACTAGTGGGAGACGGATCCTACGAGCAGTACTTC. Translated, it gives CATSVGLVGDGSYEQYF. Complete variable domain (other parts from reference TRBV15 and TRBJ2-7): DAMVIQNPRYQVTQFGKPVTLSCSQTLNHNVMYWYQQKSSQAPKLLFHYYDKDFNNEADTPDNFQSRRPNTSFCFLDIRSPGLGDTAMYLCATSVGLVGDGSYEQYFGPGTRLTVT.

This clone has more than one count but fewer than ten. The chain links TRBV4-1 to TRBJ2-1; TRBD1 aligns across 7 bases. Germline CDR1 MGHRA, CDR2 YSYEKL. The V segment lost 1 base and the J segment 2 bases; nucleotides outside the gene matches: 5. The CDR3 has 16 amino acids. Written as DNA, the CDR3 is TGCGCCAGCAGCCAAGTCCGGGACAGTCCCTACAATGAGCAGTTCTTC. Protein product: CASSQVRDSPYNEQFF.

J is TRBJ1-2 and V is TRBV27, with a weak D call TRBD1 (5 bases). The CDR3 has 14 amino acids. In germline, CDR1 is MNHEY, CDR2 SMNVEV (reference sequence). V shed 0 bases and J shed 5 bases, with 10 bases lying between them. The CDR3 coding sequence is TGTGCCAGCAGTTTATCGGCAGGGAGGTATGGCTACACCTTC. This translates into CASSLSAGRYGYTF.

The chain employs TRBV10-3 and TRBJ1-1, with D perhaps matching TRBD1 (5 bases). Germline V gives CDR1 ENHRY, CDR2 SYGVKD. CDR3 length: 14 residues. Deletions cut 5 bases from V and 2 bases from J, with 12 bases between. CDR3 coding DNA: TGTGCCATCAGTTTCGGAGGGGCCAACACTGAAGCTTTCTTT. This translates into CAISFGGANTEAFF.

The gene calls are TRBV29-1 and TRBJ1-1; D is undetermined. Germline V gene lookup returns CDR1 SQVTM and CDR2 ANQGSEA. The CDR3 runs to 11 residues. V lost 5 bases to trimming and J lost 7 bases, with 11 bases between them. The CDR3 region has the DNA TGCAGCGTTCGGTGGTTCGGTGAAGCTTTCTTT. This gives the protein CSVRWFGEAFF. Full variable domain (outside the CDR3, taken from reference TRBV29-1 and TRBJ1-1): SAVISQKPSRDICQRGTSLTIQCQVDSQVTMMFWYRQQPGQSLTLIATANQGSEATYESGFVIDKFPISRPNLTFSTLTVSNMSPEDSSIYLCSVRWFGEAFFGQGTRLTVV.